Each of the 8 T cell receptor beta chains below was sequenced from the same sample in a study of shared clonotypes between healthy human individuals. TCRdb's copy holds only in-frame clones and misses some; the assay was immunoSEQ multiplex PCR. The sample records about 730,000 clones, approximately 72% being singletons. Source material: memory CD4+ T cells sorted from blood. The subset is: CD45RA-negative fraction. Every receptor here comes from a woman in her twenties or thirties in good health.

In its sample, this clone was seen once. The same CDR3 can be traced to other DNA sequences in this sample. This sequence joins TRBV11-2 and TRBJ2-1, with 7 bases identical to TRBD2. The CDR3 contains 14 residues. Trimming took 5 bases from V and 1 from J; bases not matched to a gene: 2. CDR1 and CDR2 (germline): SGHAT, FQNNGV. The CDR3 DNA reads TGTGCCAGCAGCCTGCGGGGGTCCTACAATGAGCAGTTCTTC. Amino acid sequence: CASSLRGSYNEQFF.

The chain joins TRBV30 to TRBJ2-1, with TRBD2 identical over 14 bases. This CDR3 comprises 16 residues. Germline lookup yields CDR1 GTSNPN and CDR2 SVGIG (reference sequence). After removal of 3 bases from V and 6 bases from J, the junction contained 7 bases not matched to a gene. The CDR3 reads CAWRKGLAGGFNEQFF. Written as DNA, the CDR3 is TGTGCCTGGAGGAAAGGACTAGCGGGAGGTTTCAATGAGCAGTTCTTC.

This chain joins TRBV6-1 and TRBJ2-5; possible D gene TRBD2, 5 bases. Trimming removed 6 bases from V and 5 bases from J, with 13 bases in between. This CDR3 comprises 13 residues. The germline CDR1 and CDR2 sequences are MNHNS and SASEGT. Here the CDR3 DNA reads TGTGCCAGCAGCTTTAAACTAGGGGAGACCCAGTACTTC. Translation: CASSFKLGETQYF.

This chain connects TRBV18 to TRBJ1-2, with D possibly TRBD1 on 6 matching bases. The CDR3 consists of 15 residues. Trimming took off 1 base at V and 8 bases at J, with 17 bases between the two ends. The germline CDR1 and CDR2 sequences are KGHSH and LQKENI. The CDR3 sequence: CASSPQPGAKGGYTF. The CDR3 coding sequence is TGTGCCAGCTCACCACAGCCAGGGGCTAAAGGAGGCTACACCTTC.

The V and J genes are TRBV5-1 and TRBJ2-5; D may be TRBD2 (6 bases). The V gene's germline CDR1 is SGHRS and CDR2 YFSETQ. The V gene lost 0 bases and the J gene lost 10 bases, with 19 bases spanning the gap. CDR3 length equals 15 residues. The CDR3 here is CASSLAGGEWSGQYF. CDR3 bases: TGCGCCAGCAGCTTGGCGGGCGGGGAGTGGAGTGGCCAGTACTTC.

V and J are TRBV2 and TRBJ1-1, with D perhaps matching TRBD1 (5 bases). The CDR3 loop spans 13 amino acids. The germline V and J ends were trimmed by 4 bases and 7 bases, with 13 bases remaining between them. From germline, CDR1 is SNHLY and CDR2 FYNNEI. The CDR3: CASSASRDLEAFF. The CDR3 DNA follows: TGTGCCAGCAGTGCCAGCAGGGACCTTGAAGCTTTCTTT.

The chain has TRBV9 and TRBJ2-7; D might be TRBD1 or TRBD2, each matching 5 bases. This CDR3 has 15 residues. Trimming removed 4 bases from V and 6 bases from J, with 20 bases in between. CDR1 and CDR2 from the germline V gene are SGDLS and YYNGEE. CDR3 bases: TGTGCCAGCAGCCCTCGTCCCGGGACGCTCGGCGAGCAGTACTTC. It codes for CASSPRPGTLGEQYF.

This chain uses TRBV5-1 with TRBJ2-1, with 14 bases that match TRBD2. Per germline, CDR1 SGHRS and CDR2 YFSETQ. The CDR3 loop spans 17 amino acids. Trimming at V came to 4 bases and at J to 12 bases, leaving 15 bases not matched to a gene. The CDR3 reads CASSQNPHGTSGSLQFF. In nucleotides, the CDR3 is TGCGCCAGCAGCCAGAACCCGCACGGGACTAGCGGGAGTTTGCAGTTCTTC.